These T cell receptor beta chains were read from a single sample in a study of blood T cells in healthy people across ages. TCRdb used MiXCR to reprocess the 5' RACE reads, holding one entry per CDR3 protein. The data show fewer than 2 million distinct CDR3 sequences, approximately 39% seen once. The material sequenced was blood. These receptor sequences come from a human donor in good health. CDR3s include the opening cysteine and the closing phenylalanine or tryptophan. The D gene is left open where the match is weak. A row's size may be missing; if present it is once, few, many or a size class.

abundance: -
j_gene: TRBJ1-2
d_gene: TRBD1
v_gene: TRBV5-6
CDR3aa: CASSLDDRGHGYTF
CDR3nt: TGTGCCAGCAGCCTTGACGACAGGGGGCATGGCTACACCTTC

abundance: -
j_gene: TRBJ2-3
d_gene: -
v_gene: TRBV7-9
CDR3aa: CASNTGTSADTQYF
CDR3nt: TGTGCCAGCAACACCGGGACGTCCGCAGATACGCAGTATTTT

abundance: -
j_gene: TRBJ2-3
d_gene: -
v_gene: TRBV29-1
CDR3aa: CSFRGATDTQYF
CDR3nt: TGCAGCTTCCGGGGGGCGACAGATACGCAGTATTTT

abundance: many
j_gene: TRBJ2-7
d_gene: TRBD2
v_gene: TRBV10-3
CDR3aa: CAISESGRGNEQYF
CDR3nt: TGTGCCATCAGTGAGTCCGGGAGGGGGAACGAGCAGTACTTC

abundance: -
j_gene: TRBJ2-4
d_gene: -
v_gene: TRBV7-9
CDR3aa: CASSSTGLATNEQYF
CDR3nt: TGTGCCAGCAGCTCTACAGGGTTGGCCACAAATGAGCAGTACTTC

abundance: few
j_gene: TRBJ1-4
d_gene: -
v_gene: TRBV4-2
CDR3aa: CASSQGIRSTNEKLFF
CDR3nt: TGTGCCAGCAGCCAAGGTATCCGATCAACTAATGAAAAACTGTTTTTT

abundance: few
j_gene: TRBJ2-7
d_gene: -
v_gene: TRBV20-1
CDR3aa: CSAWTAWPSYEQYF
CDR3nt: TGCAGTGCTTGGACAGCCTGGCCCTCCTACGAGCAGTACTTC

abundance: -
j_gene: TRBJ2-1
d_gene: -
v_gene: TRBV5-6
CDR3aa: CASSLVSENNEQFF
CDR3nt: TGTGCCAGCAGCTTGGTTTCTGAGAACAATGAGCAGTTCTTC

abundance: -
j_gene: TRBJ2-3
d_gene: TRBD1
v_gene: TRBV5-6
CDR3aa: CASSFWTGTQYF
CDR3nt: TGTGCCAGCAGCTTTTGGACAGGTACGCAGTATTTT

abundance: -
j_gene: TRBJ1-1
d_gene: -
v_gene: TRBV7-2
CDR3aa: CASSPRRMGTEAFF
CDR3nt: TGTGCCAGCAGCCCCCGTCGGATGGGCACTGAAGCTTTCTTT

abundance: -
j_gene: TRBJ1-2
d_gene: -
v_gene: TRBV21-1
CDR3aa: CASSNGTGYYGYTF
CDR3nt: TGTGCCAGCAGCAACGGGACAGGGTACTATGGCTACACCTTC

abundance: few
j_gene: TRBJ2-5
d_gene: TRBD1
v_gene: TRBV12-3/TRBV12-4
CDR3aa: CASSFPRTGRGETQYF
CDR3nt: TGTGCCAGCAGCTTCCCTCGGACAGGGCGGGGAGAGACCCAGTACTTC

abundance: few
j_gene: TRBJ1-2
d_gene: -
v_gene: TRBV14
CDR3aa: CASSQDPPSSGYTF
CDR3nt: TGTGCCAGCAGCCAAGACCCCCCGTCTTCTGGCTACACCTTC

abundance: once
j_gene: TRBJ1-5
d_gene: TRBD1
v_gene: TRBV6-5
CDR3aa: CASSTHGTGNQPQHF
CDR3nt: TGTGCCAGCAGTACCCACGGGACAGGGAATCAGCCCCAGCATTTT

abundance: -
j_gene: TRBJ2-5
d_gene: -
v_gene: TRBV5-1
CDR3aa: CASSLAAGDGGTQYF
CDR3nt: TGCGCCAGCAGCTTGGCGGCAGGGGACGGAGGGACCCAGTACTTC

abundance: -
j_gene: TRBJ1-2
d_gene: TRBD1
v_gene: TRBV4-3
CDR3aa: CASSLHGGTGGNSYTF
CDR3nt: TGCGCCAGCAGCTTACACGGGGGGACAGGGGGCAATAGCTACACCTTC

abundance: -
j_gene: TRBJ1-1
d_gene: -
v_gene: TRBV12-3/TRBV12-4
CDR3aa: CASSFLEGRGNTEAFF
CDR3nt: TGTGCCAGCAGTTTTTTGGAGGGGAGAGGGAACACTGAAGCTTTCTTT

abundance: few
j_gene: TRBJ2-3
d_gene: -
v_gene: TRBV5-1
CDR3aa: CASKAGYQTDTQYF
CDR3nt: TGCGCCAGCAAAGCCGGCTACCAGACAGATACGCAGTATTTT

abundance: many
j_gene: TRBJ2-7
d_gene: -
v_gene: TRBV14
CDR3aa: CASSQDWLWGRETEYEQYF
CDR3nt: TGTGCCAGCAGCCAAGATTGGCTCTGGGGCAGGGAGACTGAGTACGAGCAGTACTTC

abundance: few
j_gene: TRBJ2-1
d_gene: -
v_gene: TRBV6-5
CDR3aa: CASSHTGQQFF
CDR3nt: TGTGCCAGCAGTCACACGGGACAGCAGTTCTTC

abundance: -
j_gene: TRBJ2-1
d_gene: -
v_gene: TRBV11-2
CDR3aa: CASTQVRSSYNEQFF
CDR3nt: TGTGCCAGCACCCAAGTGAGGAGCTCCTACAATGAGCAGTTCTTC

abundance: -
j_gene: TRBJ2-7
d_gene: -
v_gene: TRBV7-2
CDR3aa: CASIDRGGSYEQYF
CDR3nt: TGTGCCAGCATCGACCGGGGTGGCTCCTACGAGCAGTACTTC

abundance: -
j_gene: TRBJ1-2
d_gene: -
v_gene: TRBV11-2
CDR3aa: CASSSFRGGFYGYTF
CDR3nt: TGTGCCAGCAGCTCTTTTAGAGGCGGGTTCTATGGCTACACCTTC

abundance: few
j_gene: TRBJ2-4
d_gene: -
v_gene: TRBV11-3
CDR3aa: CASSTGTPFSIQYF
CDR3nt: TGTGCCAGCAGCACCGGGACACCCTTCTCGATTCAGTACTTC

abundance: -
j_gene: TRBJ1-2
d_gene: TRBD1
v_gene: TRBV20-1
CDR3aa: CSARDQRTGVFGGYTF
CDR3nt: TGCAGTGCTAGAGATCAACGGACAGGGGTTTTTGGAGGCTACACCTTC

abundance: -
j_gene: TRBJ2-1
d_gene: -
v_gene: TRBV6-2/TRBV6-3
CDR3aa: CASVPGTPYNEQFF
CDR3nt: TGTGCCAGCGTTCCCGGGACACCCTACAATGAGCAGTTCTTC

abundance: -
j_gene: TRBJ2-7
d_gene: -
v_gene: TRBV7-9
CDR3aa: CASQSMRSGMYEQYF
CDR3nt: TGTGCCAGCCAATCCATGCGGTCAGGGATGTACGAGCAGTACTTC

abundance: -
j_gene: TRBJ2-3
d_gene: -
v_gene: TRBV29-1
CDR3aa: CGLLPGLDTQYF
CDR3nt: TGCGGCCTTTTGCCGGGGTTAGATACGCAGTATTTT

abundance: -
j_gene: TRBJ2-1
d_gene: -
v_gene: TRBV7-2
CDR3aa: CASSLGAGTSNEQFF
CDR3nt: TGTGCCAGCAGCTTAGGGGCGGGTACCTCTAATGAGCAGTTCTTC